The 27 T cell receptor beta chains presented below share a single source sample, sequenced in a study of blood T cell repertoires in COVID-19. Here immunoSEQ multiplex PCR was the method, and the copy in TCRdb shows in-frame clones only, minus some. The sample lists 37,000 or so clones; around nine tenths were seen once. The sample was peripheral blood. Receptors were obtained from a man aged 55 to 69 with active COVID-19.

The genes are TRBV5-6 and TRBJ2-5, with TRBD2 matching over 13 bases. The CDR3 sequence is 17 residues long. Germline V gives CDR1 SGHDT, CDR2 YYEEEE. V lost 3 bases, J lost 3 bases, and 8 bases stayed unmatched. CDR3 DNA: TGTGCCAGCAGCTCCTGGACTAGCGGGAGTGGCAAAGAGACCCAGTACTTC. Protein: CASSSWTSGSGKETQYF.

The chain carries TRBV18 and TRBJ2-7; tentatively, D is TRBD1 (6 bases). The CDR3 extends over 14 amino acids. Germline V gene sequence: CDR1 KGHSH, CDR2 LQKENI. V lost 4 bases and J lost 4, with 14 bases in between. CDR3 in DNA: TGTGCCAGCTCACGGGACACACGAGGGTACGAGCAGTACTTC. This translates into CASSRDTRGYEQYF.

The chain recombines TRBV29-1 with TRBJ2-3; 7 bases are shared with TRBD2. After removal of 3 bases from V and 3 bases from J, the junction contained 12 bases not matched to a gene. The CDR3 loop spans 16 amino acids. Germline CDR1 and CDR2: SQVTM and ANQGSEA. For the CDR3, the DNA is TGCAGCGTTGAGTGGGCCTCGGCGGGAGCGACAGATACGCAGTATTTT. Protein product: CSVEWASAGATDTQYF.

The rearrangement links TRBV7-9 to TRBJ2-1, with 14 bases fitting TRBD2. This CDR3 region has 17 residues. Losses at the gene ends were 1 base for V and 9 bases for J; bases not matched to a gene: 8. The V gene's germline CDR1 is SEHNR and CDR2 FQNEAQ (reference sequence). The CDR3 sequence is CASSLGGTSGSSGEQFF. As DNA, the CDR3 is TGTGCCAGCAGCTTAGGGGGGACTAGCGGGAGTTCGGGTGAGCAGTTCTTC.

CDR3 protein: CASTSNQRETQYF. CDR3 nucleotides: TGTGCCAGCACCTCTAATCAGCGGGAGACCCAGTACTTC. This rearrangement joins TRBV7-2 to TRBJ2-5; maybe TRBD2 (5 bases). V lost 7 bases and J 5 bases, leaving 14 bases between the germline ends. Germline loops: CDR1 SGHTA, CDR2 FQGNSA. The CDR3 consists of 13 residues.

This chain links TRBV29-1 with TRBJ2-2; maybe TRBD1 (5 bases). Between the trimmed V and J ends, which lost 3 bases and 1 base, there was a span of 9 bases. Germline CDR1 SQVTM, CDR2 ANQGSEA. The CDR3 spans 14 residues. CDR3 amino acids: CSVDGQGNTGELFF. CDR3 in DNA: TGCAGCGTTGATGGTCAGGGGAACACCGGGGAGCTGTTTTTT.

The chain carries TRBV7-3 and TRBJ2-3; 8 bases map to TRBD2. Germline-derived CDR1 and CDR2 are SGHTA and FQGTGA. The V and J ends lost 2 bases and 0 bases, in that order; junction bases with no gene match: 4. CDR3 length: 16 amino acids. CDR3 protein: CASSLLAGTSTDTQYF. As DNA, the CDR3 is TGTGCCAGCAGCTTATTAGCGGGAACTAGCACAGATACGCAGTATTTT. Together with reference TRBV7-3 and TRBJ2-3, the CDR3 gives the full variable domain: GAGVSQTPSNKVTEKGKYVELRCDPISGHTALYWYRQSLGQGPEFLIYFQGTGAADDSGLPNDRFFAVRPEGSVSTLKIQRTERGDSAVYLCASSLLAGTSTDTQYFGPGTRLTVL.

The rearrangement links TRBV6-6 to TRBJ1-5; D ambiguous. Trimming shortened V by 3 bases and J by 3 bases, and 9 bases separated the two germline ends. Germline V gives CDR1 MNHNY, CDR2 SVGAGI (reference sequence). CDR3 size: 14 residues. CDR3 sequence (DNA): TGTGCCAGCAGTTATGCAGAATTCAATCAGCCCCAGCATTTT. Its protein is CASSYAEFNQPQHF.

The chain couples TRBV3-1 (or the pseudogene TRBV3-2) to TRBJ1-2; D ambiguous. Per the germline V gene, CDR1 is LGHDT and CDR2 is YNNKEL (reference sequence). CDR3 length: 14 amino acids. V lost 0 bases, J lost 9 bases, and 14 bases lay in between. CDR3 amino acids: CASSQDEVTVRYTF. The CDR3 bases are TGTGCCAGCAGCCAAGATGAGGTAACTGTTCGCTACACCTTC.

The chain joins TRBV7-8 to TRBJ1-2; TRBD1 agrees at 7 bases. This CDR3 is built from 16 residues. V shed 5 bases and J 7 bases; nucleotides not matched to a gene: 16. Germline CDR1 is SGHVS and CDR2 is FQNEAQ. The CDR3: CASSPSIRGQGVGYTF. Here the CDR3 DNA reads TGTGCCAGCAGCCCAAGTATAAGGGGGCAGGGGGTTGGCTACACCTTC.

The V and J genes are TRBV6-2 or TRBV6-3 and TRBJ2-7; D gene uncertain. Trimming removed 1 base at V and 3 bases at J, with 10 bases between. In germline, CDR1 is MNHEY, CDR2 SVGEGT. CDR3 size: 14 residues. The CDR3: CASSYYNYFYEQYF. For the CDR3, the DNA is TGTGCCAGCAGTTACTACAACTACTTCTACGAGCAGTACTTC.

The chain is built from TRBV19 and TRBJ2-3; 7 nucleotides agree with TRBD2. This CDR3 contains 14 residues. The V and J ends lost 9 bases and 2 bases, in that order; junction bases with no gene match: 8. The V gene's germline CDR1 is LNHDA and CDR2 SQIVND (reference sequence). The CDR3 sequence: CASRREPHTDTQYF. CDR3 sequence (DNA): TGTGCCAGCCGGCGGGAGCCTCACACAGATACGCAGTATTTT.

The CDR3 nucleotides are TGCGCCAGCAGCTTATACCGGGGCGGGGAGCTGTTTTTT. This encodes CASSLYRGGELFF. V and J are TRBV4-3 and TRBJ2-2; possibly TRBD2 for D (5 bases). This CDR3 region has 13 residues. The ends were cut back, 5 bases at V and 7 bases at J, with 11 bases in the middle. Germline V gives CDR1 LGHNA, CDR2 YSLEER.

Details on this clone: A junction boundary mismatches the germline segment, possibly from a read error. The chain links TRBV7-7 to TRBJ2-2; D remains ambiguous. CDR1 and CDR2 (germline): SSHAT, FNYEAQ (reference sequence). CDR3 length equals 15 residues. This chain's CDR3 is CASSSSAVNTGELFF. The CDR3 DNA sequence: TGTGCTAGCAGCTCCTCGGCGGTAAACACCGGGGAGCTGTTTTTT.

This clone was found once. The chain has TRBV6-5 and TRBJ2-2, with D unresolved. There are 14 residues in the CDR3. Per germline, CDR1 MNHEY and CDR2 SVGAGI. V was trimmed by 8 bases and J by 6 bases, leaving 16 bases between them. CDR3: CASLPRFRAGELFF. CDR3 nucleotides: TGTGCCAGCCTTCCGCGGTTTCGGGCCGGGGAGCTGTTTTTT.

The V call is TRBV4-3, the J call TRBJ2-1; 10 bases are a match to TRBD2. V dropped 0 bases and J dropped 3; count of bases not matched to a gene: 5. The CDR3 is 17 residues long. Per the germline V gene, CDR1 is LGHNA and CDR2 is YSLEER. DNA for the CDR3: TGCGCCAGCAGCCAAGATGCTAGCGGGAGTGACTACAATGAGCAGTTCTTC. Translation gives CASSQDASGSDYNEQFF.

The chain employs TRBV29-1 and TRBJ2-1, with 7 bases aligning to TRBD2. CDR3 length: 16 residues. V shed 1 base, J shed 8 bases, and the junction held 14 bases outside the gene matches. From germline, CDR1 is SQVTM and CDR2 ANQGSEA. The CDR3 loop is CSVEVWEGGVGDEQFF. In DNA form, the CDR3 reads TGCAGCGTTGAAGTTTGGGAGGGCGGCGTGGGGGATGAGCAGTTCTTC.

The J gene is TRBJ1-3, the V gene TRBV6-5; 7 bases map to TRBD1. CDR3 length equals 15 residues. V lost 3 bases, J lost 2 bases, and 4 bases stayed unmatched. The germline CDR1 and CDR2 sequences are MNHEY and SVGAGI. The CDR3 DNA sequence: TGTGCCAGCAGTTATTCCCAGGGGGCTGGAAACACCATATATTTT. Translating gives CASSYSQGAGNTIYF.

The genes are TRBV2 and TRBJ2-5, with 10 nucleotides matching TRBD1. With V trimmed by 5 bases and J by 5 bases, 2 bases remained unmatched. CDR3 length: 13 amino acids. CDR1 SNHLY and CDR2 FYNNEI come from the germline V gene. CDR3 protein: CASSRDRGETQYF. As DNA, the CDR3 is TGTGCCAGCAGTAGGGACAGGGGCGAGACCCAGTACTTC.

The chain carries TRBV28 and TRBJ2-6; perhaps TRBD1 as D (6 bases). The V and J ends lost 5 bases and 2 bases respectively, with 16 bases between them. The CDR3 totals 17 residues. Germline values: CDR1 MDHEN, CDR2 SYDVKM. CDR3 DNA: TGTGCCAGCAGTCGGTGGGTTTGGGACACTGGGGCCAACGTCCTGACTTTC. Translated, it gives CASSRWVWDTGANVLTF.

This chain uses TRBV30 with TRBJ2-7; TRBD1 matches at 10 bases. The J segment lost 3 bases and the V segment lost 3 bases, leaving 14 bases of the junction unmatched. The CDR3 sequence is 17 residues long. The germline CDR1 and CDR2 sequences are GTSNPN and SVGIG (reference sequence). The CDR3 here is CAWSRTGGTFAGYEQYF. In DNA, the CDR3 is TGTGCCTGGAGCCGGACAGGGGGGACTTTCGCGGGCTACGAGCAGTACTTC.

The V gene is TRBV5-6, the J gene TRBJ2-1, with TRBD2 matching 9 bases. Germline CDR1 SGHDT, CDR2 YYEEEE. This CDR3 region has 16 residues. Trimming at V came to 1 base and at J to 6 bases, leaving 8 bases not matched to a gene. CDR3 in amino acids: CASSLLSSGSVNEQFF. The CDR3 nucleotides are TGTGCCAGCAGCTTGTTGAGTAGCGGGAGTGTCAATGAGCAGTTCTTC.

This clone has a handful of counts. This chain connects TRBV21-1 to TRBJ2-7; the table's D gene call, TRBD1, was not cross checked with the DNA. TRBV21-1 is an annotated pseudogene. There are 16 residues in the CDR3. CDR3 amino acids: CASSKGSGRGAYEQYF. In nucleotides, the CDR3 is TGTGCCAGCAGCAAAGGGAGTGGCAGGGGAGCCTACGAGCAGTACTTC.

This chain's CDR3 is CASSLAGVRTSGRIRVDEQFF. CDR3 sequence (DNA): TGTGCCAGCAGCTTAGCGGGGGTTAGGACTAGCGGGAGGATACGTGTTGATGAGCAGTTCTTC. The chain couples TRBV7-6 to TRBJ2-1; 14 bases line up with TRBD2. The CDR3 sequence is 21 residues long. V shed 0 bases and J 8 bases; nucleotides not matched to a gene: 18. Germline V gene lookup returns CDR1 SGHVS and CDR2 FNYEAQ.

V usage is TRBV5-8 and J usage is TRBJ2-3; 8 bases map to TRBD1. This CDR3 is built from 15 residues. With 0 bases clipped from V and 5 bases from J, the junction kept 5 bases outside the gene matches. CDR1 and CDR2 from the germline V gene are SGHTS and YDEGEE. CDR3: CASSLVRGQGDTQYF. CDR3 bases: TGTGCCAGCAGCTTGGTCAGGGGGCAGGGAGATACGCAGTATTTT.

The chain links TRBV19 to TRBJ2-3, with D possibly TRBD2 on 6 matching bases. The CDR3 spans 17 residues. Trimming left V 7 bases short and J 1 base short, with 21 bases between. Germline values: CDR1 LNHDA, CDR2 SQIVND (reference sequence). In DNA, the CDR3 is TGTGCCAGTACCGACAGACCCGGGGGACTTGGCACAGATACGCAGTATTTT. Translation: CASTDRPGGLGTDTQYF.

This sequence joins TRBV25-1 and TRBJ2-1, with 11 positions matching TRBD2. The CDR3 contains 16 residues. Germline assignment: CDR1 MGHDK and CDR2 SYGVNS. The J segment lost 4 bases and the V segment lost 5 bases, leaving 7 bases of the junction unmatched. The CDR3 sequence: CASSSQTSGTYNEQFF. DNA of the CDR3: TGTGCCAGCAGTTCACAGACTAGCGGGACTTACAATGAGCAGTTCTTC. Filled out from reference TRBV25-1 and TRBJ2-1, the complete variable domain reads EADIYQTPRYLVIGTGKKITLECSQTMGHDKMYWYQQDPGMELHLIHYSYGVNSTEKGDLSSESTVSRIRTEHFPLTLESARPSHTSQYLCASSSQTSGTYNEQFFGPGTRLTVL.